The T cell receptor (beta chain) described here comes from a study of blood T cell repertoires in COVID-19. The CDR3 covers 13 residues. Germline lookup yields CDR1 SGHTA and CDR2 FQGNSA. V was clipped by 2 bases and J by 1 base, with 5 bases between them. Generated by immunoSEQ multiplex PCR, the TCRdb table keeps only in-frame clones and is missing some. Of a few hundred thousand clones in the sample, more than 75% were seen once. V gene TRBV7-2 combines with J gene TRBJ1-1; no definite D call. The source is a man aged 50 to 60 with acute or convalescent COVID-19. Sequencing used peripheral blood. The CDR3 reads CASSLTGNTEAFF. The CDR3 DNA is TGTGCCAGCAGCTTAACCGGGAACACTGAAGCTTTCTTT.